Below, one TCR beta chain is given with its context. TCRdb's table, derived via immunoSEQ multiplex PCR, lists solely in-frame clones and lacks some. Among about 160,000 clones listed, approximately 88% were seen once. The CDR3 totals 15 residues. CDR1 MNHEY and CDR2 SVGAGI come from the germline V gene. Trimming stripped 6 bases from V and 4 bases from J, with 17 bases between. The data are from a study of blood T cell repertoires in COVID-19. The receptor was derived from a woman between 55 and 75 years old who had recovered from COVID-19. This sequence joins TRBV6-5 and TRBJ2-3, with no clear D. Material: peripheral blood. CDR3 region: CASRPRRGEADTQYF. CDR3 sequence (DNA): TGTGCCAGCAGGCCCCGACGAGGTGAGGCAGATACGCAGTATTTT.